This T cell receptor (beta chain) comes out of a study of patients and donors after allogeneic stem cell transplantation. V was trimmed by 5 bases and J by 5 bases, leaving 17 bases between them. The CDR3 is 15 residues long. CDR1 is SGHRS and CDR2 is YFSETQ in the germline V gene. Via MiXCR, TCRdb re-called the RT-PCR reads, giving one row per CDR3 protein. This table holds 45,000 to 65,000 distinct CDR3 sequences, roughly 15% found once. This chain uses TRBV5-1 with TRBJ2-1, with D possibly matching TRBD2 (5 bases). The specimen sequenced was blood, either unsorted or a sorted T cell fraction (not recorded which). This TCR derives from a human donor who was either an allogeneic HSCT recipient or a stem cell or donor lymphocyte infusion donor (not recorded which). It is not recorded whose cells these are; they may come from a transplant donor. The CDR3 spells CASSLRWETNNEQFF. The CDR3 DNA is TGCGCCAGCAGTCTGAGGTGGGAGACTAACAATGAGCAGTTCTTC.